Listed below are T cell receptor beta chains from one sample, sequenced in a study of T-cell reconstitution after alpha-beta-depleted transplantation in children. TCRdb analysed the PCR reads with MiXCR anew, one entry per CDR3 protein. The data show 150,000 to 200,000 distinct CDR3 sequences, approximately 6% seen once. Specimen: PBMCs, collected before TCRalphabeta/CD19-depleted stem cell transplant. Receptors originate from a girl under two years old with combined immunodeficiency, due to receive a stem cell transplant. The CDR3 runs from the conserved cysteine through the conserved F or W. Fields, in order: CDR3 protein, CDR3 DNA, D gene, J gene, clone size, CDR3 length, V gene. The D gene is left open where the match is weak. Expanded clones get a size class; other rows say once, few or many, or leave the size out.

CASSFGHLYYEQYF | TGTGCCAGCAGTTTTGGACATCTCTACTACGAGCAGTACTTC | - | TRBJ2-7 | many | 14 | TRBV28
CSASYEDGSVAYEQYF | TGCAGTGCTAGTTACGAAGATGGTAGCGTGGCCTACGAGCAGTACTTC | - | TRBJ2-7 | - | 16 | TRBV20-1
CSVESRSDTLGQYF | TGCAGCGTTGAGAGTAGGTCGGACACCTTGGGGCAGTACTTC | - | TRBJ2-5 | many | 14 | TRBV29-1
CASSPSQGGDRASGAQYF | TGTGCCAGCAGCCCCTCACAGGGTGGAGACAGGGCCTCGGGGGCCCAGTACTTC | - | TRBJ2-5 | - | 18 | TRBV7-3
CSASGTKNSYEQYF | TGCAGTGCTTCCGGGACTAAAAACTCCTACGAGCAGTACTTC | TRBD2 | TRBJ2-7 | many | 14 | TRBV20-1
CASSRTGQGNTEAFF | TGCGCCAGCAGCCGAACCGGACAGGGGAACACTGAAGCTTTCTTT | TRBD1 | TRBJ1-1 | many | 15 | TRBV5-1
CSTQDRGNTEAFF | TGCAGCACCCAGGACAGGGGCAACACTGAAGCTTTCTTT | TRBD1 | TRBJ1-1 | few | 13 | TRBV29-1
CASSWTANTGELFF | TGCGCCAGCAGCTGGACTGCGAACACCGGGGAGCTGTTTTTT | - | TRBJ2-2 | many | 14 | TRBV5-1
CASSFQSGRVGYEQYF | TGTGCCAGCAGTTTCCAAAGCGGGAGGGTTGGCTACGAGCAGTACTTC | TRBD2 | TRBJ2-7 | few | 16 | TRBV6-5
CATRAGANYGYTF | TGTGCCACCCGGGCCGGGGCGAACTATGGCTACACCTTC | - | TRBJ1-2 | many | 13 | TRBV24-1
CASSQGRGDNEQFF | TGCGCCAGCAGCCAAGGGCGAGGGGACAATGAGCAGTTCTTC | - | TRBJ2-1 | many | 14 | TRBV4-3
CASSRAGSSYEQYF | TGTGCCAGCAGCCGAGCGGGGAGCTCCTACGAGCAGTACTTC | TRBD2 | TRBJ2-7 | many | 14 | TRBV5-6
CASSFSGTFSGNTIYF | TGTGCCAGCAGCTTTTCCGGGACCTTCTCTGGAAACACCATATATTTT | - | TRBJ1-3 | - | 16 | TRBV28
CATNLGLAANEQFF | TGTGCCACCAACTTAGGACTAGCGGCCAATGAGCAGTTCTTC | TRBD2 | TRBJ2-1 | few | 14 | TRBV15